The present TCR beta chain was sequenced within a study of T cells in Graves' hyperthyroidism and ophthalmopathy. The V gene end was trimmed by 6 bases and the J gene end by 5 bases; junction bases not matched to a gene: 7. This CDR3 is 15 amino acids long. Germline CDR1 and CDR2: MNHEY and SMNVEV (reference sequence). This clonotype was counted many times. RNA transcripts gave rise to amplified TCR beta CDR3 regions. When the TCR CDR3 underwent first-round RT-PCR, the HTBI primer set was used. TCRdb re-called the multiplex PCR reads with MiXCR, one entry per CDR3 protein. This sample has about 400,000 distinct CDR3 sequences; 15% occur once, and the top ten carry about 31%. An absence of ophthalmopathy progression within 18 months meant stable Graves' hyperthyroidism. A patient was excluded if there was uncontrolled infection, other autoimmune disease, pregnancy or lactation. Each diagnosis was grounded in clinical symptoms, serum thyroxine and TRAb, thyroid ultrasound, and orbital computed tomography. The PBMCs were sourced from fresh peripheral blood (about 9.7 ml).

The sequence derives from a woman in her 30s with Graves' hyperthyroidism. This chain links TRBV27 with TRBJ2-1, with TRBD1 identical over 10 bases. Sequencing was done on a sample of blood. This chain's CDR3 is CASRPTGTGDNEQFF. In DNA, the CDR3 is TGTGCCAGCAGGCCTACCGGGACAGGGGACAATGAGCAGTTCTTC.